Below are 29 T cell receptor beta chains sequenced from a single sample in a study of blood T cell repertoires in COVID-19. This table comes from immunoSEQ multiplex PCR, and its TCRdb copy is limited to in-frame clones, with some not included. This table holds 210,000 or so clones, 85% to 90% found once. Source material: peripheral blood. These TCRs come from a woman between 45 and 65 years old with acute or convalescent COVID-19.

This chain uses TRBV10-3 with TRBJ2-3; TRBD1 is a possible D gene (5 bases). Germline V gives CDR1 ENHRY, CDR2 SYGVKD. Trimming left V 6 bases short and J 5 bases short, with 12 bases between. The CDR3 loop spans 13 amino acids. The CDR3 DNA follows: TGTGCCATCAGGGACCCGCAGGGAGATACGCAGTATTTT. Amino acids: CAIRDPQGDTQYF.

CDR3: CASSTHADYGYTF. As DNA, the CDR3 is TGTGCCAGCAGCACCCATGCGGACTATGGCTACACCTTC. The chain recombines TRBV11-2 with TRBJ1-2; D unresolved. The CDR3 has 13 residues. V dropped 5 bases and J dropped 3 bases, with 10 bases sitting between them. In germline, CDR1 is SGHAT, CDR2 FQNNGV.

In DNA, the CDR3 is TGTGCCAGCAGTTACTCGATAGGGACAGGGCAAGAGACCCAGTACTTC. This gives the protein CASSYSIGTGQETQYF. The chain joins TRBV6-5 to TRBJ2-5; 9 nucleotides align to TRBD1. Trimming cost V 0 bases and J 2 bases; bases outside gene matches: 4. Looked up from germline, CDR1 is MNHEY and CDR2 is SVGAGI. The CDR3 runs to 16 residues.

The chain couples TRBV6-2 or TRBV6-3 to TRBJ2-7; a possible D gene is TRBD2 (6 bases). Trimming removed 3 bases at V and 12 bases at J, with 18 bases between. This CDR3 spans 13 amino acids. Germline CDR1 reads MNHEY; CDR2 reads SVGEGT. The CDR3 reads CASSYRLAVGWYF. CDR3 in DNA: TGTGCCAGCAGTTATCGGTTAGCGGTCGGTTGGTACTTC.

The chain employs TRBV10-3 and TRBJ2-5; TRBD2 aligns across 13 bases. Germline values: CDR1 ENHRY, CDR2 SYGVKD. The junction had 3 bases not matched to a gene; V was cut back by 10 bases and J by 4 bases. CDR3 length: 13 residues. CDR3 amino acids: CATGLAGVETQYF. CDR3 in DNA: TGTGCCACCGGACTAGCGGGGGTAGAGACCCAGTACTTC.

The chain joins TRBV4-3 to TRBJ2-1; D gene uncertain. Germline CDR1 and CDR2: LGHNA and YSLEER. V was cut by 1 base and J by 9 bases, with 7 bases left in between. The CDR3 totals 12 residues. The CDR3 is CASSQVTGEQFF. DNA of the CDR3: TGCGCCAGCAGCCAAGTAACCGGTGAGCAGTTCTTC.

The chain carries TRBV10-3 and TRBJ1-6; D is unresolved. The CDR3 is 14 residues long. V shed 2 bases and J shed 13 bases, with 15 bases lying between them. Germline values: CDR1 ENHRY, CDR2 SYGVKD. CDR3 sequence: CAISERSRATPLHF. The CDR3 region has the DNA TGTGCCATCAGTGAGAGGTCGAGGGCGACGCCCCTCCACTTT.

This chain uses TRBV19 with TRBJ2-1; TRBD2 matches at 9 bases. The CDR3 is made up of 14 amino acids. CDR1 is LNHDA, CDR2 SQIVND, per germline (reference sequence). Germline trimming cut 5 bases from V and 9 bases from J; bases unmatched to any gene: 8. CDR3 nucleotides: TGTGCCAGTAGTGAATGGACTAGCGTCAGTGAGCAGTTCTTC. Encoded protein: CASSEWTSVSEQFF.

The J gene is TRBJ2-3, the V gene TRBV11-3; TRBD2 matches at 8 bases. CDR1 and CDR2 from the germline V gene are SGHNT and YENEEA. This CDR3 contains 17 residues. Trimming took 2 bases from V and 0 from J; bases not matched to a gene: 7. In DNA, the CDR3 is TGTGCCAGCAGCTTACAGCGGGAGACTTTTAGCACAGATACGCAGTATTTT. It yields the protein CASSLQRETFSTDTQYF.

This clone was observed a few times. The chain combines TRBV19 with TRBJ1-2; D gene uncertain. Germline V gives CDR1 LNHDA, CDR2 SQIVND (reference sequence). This CDR3 contains 14 residues. The germline V and J ends were trimmed by 3 bases and 5 bases, with 13 bases remaining between them. The CDR3 spells CASSIPRPPYGYTF. The CDR3 nucleotides read TGTGCCAGTAGTATCCCCAGGCCTCCTTATGGCTACACCTTC.

The J gene is TRBJ2-5, the V gene TRBV20-1; no reliable D call. Germline-derived CDR1 and CDR2 are DFQATT and SNEGSKA (reference sequence). The CDR3 contains 10 residues. Trimming took off 3 bases at V and 5 bases at J, with 4 bases between the two ends. CDR3 sequence reads: CSARQETQYF. The CDR3 nucleotides read TGCAGTGCTAGGCAGGAGACCCAGTACTTC.

The chain carries TRBV3-1 (or the pseudogene TRBV3-2) and TRBJ1-1; no clear D. The CDR3 loop spans 11 amino acids. The ends were cut back, 5 bases at V and 7 bases at J, with 8 bases in the middle. Germline V gives CDR1 LGHDT, CDR2 YNNKEL (reference sequence). The CDR3 protein is CASSSYLEAFF. The DNA of the CDR3 is TGTGCCAGCAGCAGCTACCTTGAAGCTTTCTTT.

V usage is TRBV10-3 and J usage is TRBJ1-2; TRBD1 matches at 11 bases. Germline CDR1 and CDR2: ENHRY and SYGVKD. This CDR3 contains 13 residues. The junction had 11 bases not matched to a gene; V was cut back by 11 bases and J by 9 bases. In DNA form, the CDR3 reads TGTGCCTCGAACGTTGGGACAGGGGGTCGCTACACCTTC. It is translated as CASNVGTGGRYTF.

This clone was observed once. J is TRBJ2-3 and V is TRBV7-9, with TRBD2 matching 7 bases. This CDR3 region has 15 residues. Germline trimming cut 2 bases from V and 3 bases from J; bases unmatched to any gene: 5. Germline V gives CDR1 SEHNR, CDR2 FQNEAQ (reference sequence). The CDR3 protein is CASSLSSRGTDTQYF. CDR3 bases: TGTGCCAGCAGCTTATCATCGCGGGGGACAGATACGCAGTATTTT. Full variable domain (rest looked up from reference TRBV7-9 and TRBJ2-3): DTGVSQNPRHKITKRGQNVTFRCDPISEHNRLYWYRQTLGQGPEFLTYFQNEAQLEKSRLLSDRFSAERPKGSFSTLEIQRTEQGDSAMYLCASSLSSRGTDTQYFGPGTRLTVL.

The chain joins TRBV18 to TRBJ1-5; 8 bases are shared with TRBD1. The CDR3 covers 14 residues. CDR1 is KGHSH, CDR2 LQKENI, per germline. V was pared by 4 bases and J by 7 bases, with 6 bases of the junction left unmatched. As DNA, the CDR3 is TGTGCCAGCTCACGGGGGACAGGCGGACAGCCCCAGCATTTT. Translating gives CASSRGTGGQPQHF.

The V call is TRBV6-5, the J call TRBJ1-2; TRBD1 matches 7 bases. This CDR3 has 12 residues. Germline CDR1 and CDR2: MNHEY and SVGAGI. V dropped 2 bases and J dropped 14; count of bases not matched to a gene: 8. CDR3 DNA sequence: TGTGCCAGCAGTTACGAGGGGGCCCAGGCGACCTTC. Its protein product is CASSYEGAQATF.

The rearrangement joins TRBV10-3 to TRBJ1-1, with TRBD1 identical over 11 bases. The V and J ends lost 0 bases and 12 bases, in that order; junction bases with no gene match: 3. The CDR3 length is 13 residues. From germline, CDR1 is ENHRY and CDR2 SYGVKD. The CDR3 is CAISESGQGGPFF. CDR3 bases: TGTGCCATCAGTGAGTCGGGACAGGGGGGGCCTTTCTTT.

This clone was seen more than once but under ten times. V gene TRBV6-5 combines with J gene TRBJ1-1, with 9 bases identical to TRBD1. CDR1 is MNHEY and CDR2 is SVGAGI in the germline V gene. V gave up 5 bases and J gave up 5 bases; unmatched junction bases: 9. The CDR3 is 15 residues long. The CDR3 DNA reads TGTGCCAGCAGTAAGACGGGACAGGGTTGGACTGAAGCTTTCTTT. Its protein is CASSKTGQGWTEAFF.

This chain uses TRBV10-2 with TRBJ2-7, with TRBD2 matching over 7 bases. This CDR3 is built from 14 residues. CDR1 and CDR2 (germline): WSHSY, SAAADI. The J segment lost 6 bases and the V segment lost 6 bases, leaving 11 bases of the junction unmatched. CDR3 DNA sequence: TGCGCCAGCAGGGAAAGCGGGACTGGGGGCGAGCAGTACTTC. This gives the protein CASRESGTGGEQYF.

The chain combines TRBV24-1 with TRBJ2-7, with D possibly TRBD1 on 6 matching bases. V shed 4 bases and J shed 2 bases, with 14 bases lying between them. Germline assignment: CDR1 KGHDR and CDR2 SFDVKD. This CDR3 has 15 amino acids. The DNA of the CDR3 is TGTGCCACCAGTGACCCAACGAGGGGGACCTACGAGCAGTACTTC. It encodes CATSDPTRGTYEQYF.

The chain employs TRBV11-2 and TRBJ2-7; 8 nucleotides match TRBD1. With 4 bases clipped from V and 3 bases from J, the junction kept 2 bases outside the gene matches. The germline V gene encodes CDR1 SGHAT and CDR2 FQNNGV. The CDR3 sequence is 13 residues long. The CDR3 sequence: CASSSDRGYEQYF. The DNA for the CDR3 is TGTGCCAGCAGCTCTGACAGGGGCTACGAGCAGTACTTC. The full variable domain, its missing parts supplied by reference TRBV11-2 and TRBJ2-7, is EAGVAQSPRYKIIEKRQSVAFWCNPISGHATLYWYQQILGQGPKLLIQFQNNGVVDDSQLPKDRFSAERLKGVDSTLKIQPAKLEDSAVYLCASSSDRGYEQYFGPGTRLTVT.

This clone was observed a single time. The chain employs TRBV6-5 and TRBJ1-2, with TRBD1 matching 7 bases. CDR1 and CDR2 (germline): MNHEY, SVGAGI. The J segment lost 4 bases and the V segment lost 11 bases, leaving 7 bases of the junction unmatched. This CDR3 contains 12 residues. DNA for the CDR3: TGTGCCTCCCGTGGGACAGTCTATGGCTACACCTTC. Protein sequence: CASRGTVYGYTF.

CDR3 sequence reads: CASSVRQGAGETQYF. The CDR3 nucleotides read TGTGCCAGCAGTGTTCGGCAGGGGGCGGGAGAGACCCAGTACTTC. The J gene is TRBJ2-5, the V gene TRBV2; 8 bases match TRBD1. After removal of 4 bases from V and 4 bases from J, the junction contained 8 bases not matched to a gene. CDR1 is SNHLY, CDR2 FYNNEI, per germline. The CDR3 has 15 amino acids.

V is TRBV11-1 and J is TRBJ2-3, with a possible D match to TRBD2 (6 bases). The CDR3 has 16 residues. Germline V gene sequence: CDR1 SGHAT, CDR2 FQDESV (reference sequence). Trimming left V 5 bases short and J 0 bases short, with 15 bases between. CDR3 sequence (DNA): TGTGCCAGCAGCGTCCTCCGGGACTCGAGCACAGATACGCAGTATTTT. Translation gives CASSVLRDSSTDTQYF. Together with reference TRBV11-1 and TRBJ2-3, the CDR3 gives the full variable domain: EAEVAQSPRYKITEKSQAVAFWCDPISGHATLYWYRQILGQGPELLVQFQDESVVDDSQLPKDRFSAERLKGVDSTLKIQPAELGDSAMYLCASSVLRDSSTDTQYFGPGTRLTVL.

V usage is TRBV5-8 and J usage is TRBJ2-1; 7 bases agree with TRBD1. Germline V gene data show CDR1 as SGHTS and CDR2 as YDEGEE. V shed 5 bases, J shed 6 bases, and the junction held 14 bases outside the gene matches. The CDR3 spans 16 residues. In nucleotides, the CDR3 is TGTGCCAGCAGACGGCCCGGGGACAGTTACTCCAATGAGCAGTTCTTC. This gives the protein CASRRPGDSYSNEQFF.

The rearrangement uses TRBV18 and TRBJ2-7, with D hard to call. The V and J ends lost 2 bases and 1 base respectively, with 9 bases between them. CDR1 and CDR2 from the germline V gene are KGHSH and LQKENI. The CDR3 has 14 amino acids. CDR3 loop: CASSPKQASYEQYF. The DNA of the CDR3 is TGTGCCAGCTCACCAAAGCAGGCTTCCTACGAGCAGTACTTC. Combining the CDR3 with reference TRBV18 and TRBJ2-7 gives the whole variable domain NAGVMQNPRHLVRRRGQEARLRCSPMKGHSHVYWYRQLPEEGLKFMVYLQKENIIDESGMPKERFSAEFPKEGPSILRIQQVVRGDSAAYFCASSPKQASYEQYFGPGTRLTVT.

The chain recombines TRBV11-3 with TRBJ2-2, with 8 positions matching TRBD1. The CDR3 covers 15 residues. Germline V gene sequence: CDR1 SGHNT, CDR2 YENEEA. The junction had 8 bases not matched to a gene; V was cut back by 4 bases and J by 7 bases. For the CDR3, the DNA is TGTGCCAGCAGCTCATTAACAGGGGGAAGCGGGGAGCTGTTTTTT. Translation: CASSSLTGGSGELFF.

The rearrangement links TRBV7-9 to TRBJ1-1; 10 positions agree with TRBD1. CDR3 length equals 13 residues. With V trimmed by 7 bases and J by 6 bases, 5 bases remained unmatched. CDR1 is SEHNR and CDR2 is FQNEAQ in the germline V gene (reference sequence). The CDR3 spells CASKGTGDAEAFF. Here the CDR3 DNA reads TGTGCCAGCAAGGGGACAGGGGACGCTGAAGCTTTCTTT.

With respect to this clone: Other DNA sequences within the sample encode an identical CDR3. The chain combines TRBV4-1 with TRBJ1-1; D possibly corresponds to TRBD1 (5 bases). Per the germline V gene, CDR1 is MGHRA and CDR2 is YSYEKL. The V end was cut by 3 bases, the J end by 1 base, with 9 bases between. The CDR3 has 14 amino acids. This CDR3 reads CASSQGQGNTEAFF. CDR3 DNA sequence: TGCGCCAGCAGCCAGGGCCAGGGGAACACTGAAGCTTTCTTT.